The present entry profiles one T cell receptor beta chain with its context. Its specificity is unknown. The entry originates in a study of Ad26.COV2.S vaccination and SARS-CoV-2 variants. Overall study context: Once or twice, 56 days apart, Ad26.COV2.S was delivered intramuscularly.

Generated by immunoSEQ multiplex PCR, the TCRdb table keeps only in-frame clones and is missing some. The sample yields approximately 300,000 clones, approximately 80% seen once. The germline V gene encodes CDR1 SGHTA and CDR2 FQGNSA. V was pared by 1 base and J by 7 bases, with 13 bases between. The CDR3 extends over 14 amino acids. The study's findings and limits: Vaccine recipients showed a spike-specific TCR breadth that was higher than in placebo recipients.

Treatment specified: around 19 received Ad26.COV2.S at low or high dose, single or two shots; about 5 received placebo; per-sample allocation not given. Sampling was performed 63 days after the first vaccine or placebo injection. A Boston donor was an adult aged 18-55 years. The sequences come from peripheral blood, collected in a trial of Ad26.COV2.S vaccine versus placebo. The sequence derives from a person between 18 and 65 years old who received the Ad26.COV2.S COVID-19 vaccine or a placebo. The chain uses TRBV7-2 and TRBJ1-2; D is unresolved. The CDR3, as DNA: TGTGCCAGCAGCTTAGAGGCGGGTTTCGGTGGCTACACCTTC. It codes for CASSLEAGFGGYTF. The variable domain in full, with the rest retrieved from reference TRBV7-2 and TRBJ1-2, is GAGVSQSPSNKVTEKGKDVELRCDPISGHTALYWYRQSLGQGLEFLIYFQGNSAPDKSGLPSDRFSAERTGGSVSTLTIQRTQQEDSAVYLCASSLEAGFGGYTFGSGTRLTVV.